The entry below describes one TCR beta chain. The data stem from a study of blood T cell repertoires in COVID-19. At the level of the study: Spain, Italy and the United States supplied samples that represented acute and convalescent COVID-19. From T cells, B-cell-depleted T cells, or PBMCs came the material, which was cDNA or gDNA.

In the original analysis: Amplifying reference gene primers gave estimates of nucleated cell counts. TCRdb keeps only in-frame clones here, not all; method: immunoSEQ multiplex PCR. The D gene and trimming were derived from the DNA, and the V and J assignments and clone size from that table. The repertoire includes about 36,000 clones, 85% of them detected once, and approximately 15% sits in the top ten. The CDR3 extends over 15 amino acids. V shed 5 bases and J shed 2 bases, with 14 bases lying between them. Germline-derived CDR1 and CDR2 are MNHEY and SVGAGI. This receptor was taken from a human donor in a cohort sampled during active COVID-19. The sample consisted of peripheral blood. The chain employs TRBV6-5 and TRBJ2-3, with D possibly TRBD1 on 6 matching bases. The DNA of the CDR3 is TGTGCCAGCAGTCGAGCCGGACAGTCCACAGATACGCAGTATTTT. Its translation: CASSRAGQSTDTQYF.